Listed here are 14 T cell receptor beta chains from one sample, sequenced in a study of T-cell reconstitution after alpha-beta-depleted transplantation in children. Preparation of the TCRbeta library was carried out with unique molecular identifiers. TCRdb itself ran the PCR reads through MiXCR, one entry per CDR3 protein. The data show about 120,000 distinct CDR3 sequences, with under 25% seen just once and 10% held by the top ten. The starting material was PBMCs, mostly from graft donor cells, obtained 180 days after TCRalphabeta/CD19-depleted stem cell transplant. These TCRs come from a male patient aged 2-9 years who had a stem cell transplant for chronic granulomatous disease, so the T cells may come from the graft donor.

The chain has TRBV7-6 and TRBJ2-5, with unresolved D. This CDR3 spans 12 amino acids. V shed 6 bases and J shed 3 bases, with 8 bases lying between them. The germline gives CDR1 SGHVS, CDR2 FNYEAQ. CDR3 bases: TGTGCCAGCAGAGAGTTAAAAGAGACCCAGTACTTC. This encodes CASRELKETQYF.

This clonotype appeared a few times. The gene calls are TRBV20-1 and TRBJ2-7; perhaps TRBD2 as D (6 bases). The CDR3 extends over 16 amino acids. Trimming shortened V by 0 bases and J by 2 bases, and 17 bases separated the two germline ends. CDR1 and CDR2 (germline): DFQATT, SNEGSKA (reference sequence). CDR3 sequence reads: CSARDLEGANPYEQYF. The CDR3 coding sequence is TGCAGTGCTAGAGATTTGGAGGGAGCGAACCCCTACGAGCAGTACTTC.

This chain connects TRBV29-1 to TRBJ2-7; D is perhaps TRBD1 or TRBD2 (5 bases each). With 4 bases removed from V and 6 bases from J, the gap between germline ends came to 16 bases. There are 13 residues in the CDR3. Germline V lookup: CDR1 SQVTM, CDR2 ANQGSEA. The CDR3 nucleotides are TGCAGCGTTGGGGACCTAGATCGTGGCGAGCAGTACTTC. Translating gives CSVGDLDRGEQYF.

The CDR3 is CASSRDRLYEQYF. CDR3 coding DNA: TGCGCCAGCAGCCGGGACAGGTTGTACGAGCAGTACTTC. The chain has TRBV5-1 and TRBJ2-7, with 8 bases identical to TRBD1. Germline assignment: CDR1 SGHRS and CDR2 YFSETQ. The CDR3 runs to 13 residues. Germline trimming cut 4 bases from V and 4 bases from J; bases unmatched to any gene: 4. The variable domain in full, with the rest retrieved from reference TRBV5-1 and TRBJ2-7, is KAGVTQTPRYLIKTRGQQVTLSCSPISGHRSVSWYQQTPGQGLQFLFEYFSETQRNKGNFPGRFSGRQFSNSRSEMNVSTLELGDSALYLCASSRDRLYEQYFGPGTRLTVT.

This sequence joins TRBV5-1 and TRBJ2-3; D unclear. The V gene lost 3 bases and the J gene lost 0 bases, with 14 bases spanning the gap. Looked up from germline, CDR1 is SGHRS and CDR2 is YFSETQ. This CDR3 region has 16 residues. The CDR3 is CASSYRGGESTDTQYF. The CDR3 DNA follows: TGCGCCAGCAGCTACCGCGGTGGCGAGAGCACAGATACGCAGTATTTT.

The V gene is TRBV5-1, the J gene TRBJ1-2; D remains unclear. This CDR3 spans 12 amino acids. Germline V gene data show CDR1 as SGHRS and CDR2 as YFSETQ. The V gene lost 4 bases and the J gene lost 7 bases, with 11 bases spanning the gap. CDR3: CASSPPSSGYTF. CDR3 bases: TGCGCCAGCAGCCCTCCGTCTAGTGGCTACACCTTC. The variable domain in full, completed from reference TRBV5-1 and TRBJ1-2, reads KAGVTQTPRYLIKTRGQQVTLSCSPISGHRSVSWYQQTPGQGLQFLFEYFSETQRNKGNFPGRFSGRQFSNSRSEMNVSTLELGDSALYLCASSPPSSGYTFGSGTRLTVV.

This clonotype was recorded many times. This sequence joins TRBV27 and TRBJ2-7; D not certain. Germline CDR1 MNHEY, CDR2 SMNVEV (reference sequence). The CDR3 is 11 residues long. V lost 6 bases and J lost 7, with 10 bases in between. Here the CDR3 reads CASRAAGEQYF. CDR3 nucleotide sequence: TGTGCCAGCAGGGCTGCCGGGGAGCAGTACTTC.

The gene calls are TRBV7-6 and TRBJ2-7, with 7 bases identical to TRBD1. The junction had 5 bases not matched to a gene; V was cut back by 2 bases and J by 4 bases. Germline CDR1 reads SGHVS; CDR2 reads FNYEAQ. This CDR3 has 14 amino acids. CDR3 loop: CASSLRQGEYEQYF. In DNA form, the CDR3 reads TGTGCCAGCAGCTTACGGCAGGGGGAGTACGAGCAGTACTTC.

The chain combines TRBV12-3 or TRBV12-4 with TRBJ2-7; 8 bases line up with TRBD2. Germline trimming cut 2 bases from V and 0 bases from J; bases unmatched to any gene: 9. CDR3 length equals 17 residues. CDR3 amino acids: CASSLLTSGQSSYEQYF. CDR3 bases: TGTGCCAGCAGTTTACTAACTAGCGGTCAAAGCTCCTACGAGCAGTACTTC.

This clonotype was seen ten or more times. The chain carries TRBV6-1 and TRBJ1-2; 8 nucleotides agree with TRBD1. Trimming cost V 2 bases and J 6 bases; bases outside gene matches: 5. The CDR3 has 14 amino acids. CDR1 MNHNS and CDR2 SASEGT come from the germline V gene. The CDR3 loop is CASSEKGRGHGYTF. CDR3 in DNA: TGTGCCAGCAGTGAAAAGGGCAGGGGGCATGGCTACACCTTC.

This clonotype occurred a few times. The chain couples TRBV7-3 to TRBJ2-3; D is unclear. Trimming stripped 5 bases from V and 2 bases from J, with 8 bases between. CDR3 size: 13 residues. Germline CDR1 reads SGHTA; CDR2 reads FQGTGA. CDR3 in DNA: TGTGCCAGCAGCCTGAGGAACACAGATACGCAGTATTTT. It specifies CASSLRNTDTQYF.

The DNA for the CDR3 is TGTGCCAGCATGCCGAGCGGGAGGGCCAGTGAGCAGTTCTTC. Translation gives CASMPSGRASEQFF. The chain combines TRBV28 with TRBJ2-1; 10 bases line up with TRBD2. With 7 bases clipped from V and 9 bases from J, the junction kept 9 bases outside the gene matches. CDR1 and CDR2 (germline): MDHEN, SYDVKM. CDR3 size: 14 residues.

This clonotype was seen a handful of times. V gene TRBV5-5 combines with J gene TRBJ1-1; D unclear. The ends were cut back, 3 bases at V and 1 base at J, with 13 bases in the middle. The germline CDR1 and CDR2 sequences are SGHKS and YYEKEE (reference sequence). The CDR3 is made up of 15 amino acids. The CDR3 bases are TGTGCCAGCAGCTCACAAGGGAGCCCGAACACTGAAGCTTTCTTT. Protein product: CASSSQGSPNTEAFF.

The rearrangement uses TRBV7-8 and TRBJ2-7, with D tentatively TRBD1 (6 bases). Germline assignment: CDR1 SGHVS and CDR2 FQNEAQ. There are 12 residues in the CDR3. With 5 bases removed from V and 6 bases from J, the gap between germline ends came to 11 bases. Written as DNA, the CDR3 is TGTGCCAGCAGCCGAACCAGGGGCGAGCAGTACTTC. This encodes CASSRTRGEQYF.